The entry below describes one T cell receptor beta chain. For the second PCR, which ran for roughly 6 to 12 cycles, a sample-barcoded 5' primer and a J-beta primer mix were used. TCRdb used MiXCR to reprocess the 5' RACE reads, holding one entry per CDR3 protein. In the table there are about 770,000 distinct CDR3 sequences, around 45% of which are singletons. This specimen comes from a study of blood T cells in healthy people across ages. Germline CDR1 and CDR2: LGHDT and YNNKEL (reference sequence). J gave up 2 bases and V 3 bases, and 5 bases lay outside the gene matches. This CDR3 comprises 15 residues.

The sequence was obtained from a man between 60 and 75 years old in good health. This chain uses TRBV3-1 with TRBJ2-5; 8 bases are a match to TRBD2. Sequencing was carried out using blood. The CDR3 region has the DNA TGTGCCAGCAGCCATTTTCGGGGGGGTCAAGAGACCCAGTACTTC. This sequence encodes CASSHFRGGQETQYF.